This is a list of T cell receptor beta chains from one sample in a study of early T cells in non-severe SARS-CoV-2 infection. TCRdb re-called the 5' RACE reads with MiXCR, one entry per CDR3 protein. The data hold tens of thousands of distinct CDR3 sequences, with over 15% observed a single time. Sequencing used whole blood, obtained at baseline. These receptors were collected from an adult who was a healthcare worker with PCR-confirmed SARS-CoV-2 infection or an uninfected control (not recorded which). Each CDR3 is given with its conserved first and last residue. The order of the fields is clone size, J gene, D gene, V gene, CDR3 DNA, CDR3 protein. A D gene is named only where the DNA matches it firmly. Size tells how often a clone was seen (once, few, many) or the class of an expanded clone, and some rows leave it out.

few,TRBJ2-7,TRBD1,TRBV12-3/TRBV12-4,TGTGCCAGCAGCGAGAACAGGGGCTACGAGCAGTACTTC,CASSENRGYEQYF
-,TRBJ2-3,TRBD1,TRBV29-1,TGCAGCGTCAGGGGGCCTAACACAGATACGCAGTATTTT,CSVRGPNTDTQYF
few,TRBJ2-7,TRBD1,TRBV4-1,TGCGCCAGCAGCCGAGCCCCGGGACAGGGGGCCTACGAGCAGTACTTC,CASSRAPGQGAYEQYF
few,TRBJ2-7,-,TRBV12-3/TRBV12-4,TGTGCCAGCAGTCTCCTTCCACCGGGACATGACCTCTCCGAGCAGTACTTC,CASSLLPPGHDLSEQYF
few,TRBJ2-1,TRBD2,TRBV4-1,TGCGCCAGCAGCCAACCCCGCGGGAGGGCCTACAATGAGCAGTTCTTC,CASSQPRGRAYNEQFF
many,TRBJ2-5,-,TRBV5-1,TGCGCCAGCAGCTTGGCTTTGGGGGCGGCCATCCAAGAGACCCAGTACTTC,CASSLALGAAIQETQYF
-,TRBJ2-1,-,TRBV20-1,TGCAGTGCTAGCTCTATCAATGAGCAGTTCTTC,CSASSINEQFF
few,TRBJ1-1,TRBD1,TRBV7-9,TGTGCCAGCAGCCTCGAGGGGGCAGAGTACACTGAAGCTTTCTTT,CASSLEGAEYTEAFF
-,TRBJ2-7,-,TRBV30,TGTGCCTGGAGTTGGGCTGACAGCTCCTACGAGCAGTACTTC,CAWSWADSSYEQYF
-,TRBJ2-7,TRBD2,TRBV27,TGTGCCAGCTGTAGGACTAGCGGGACGCAAGAGCAGTACTTC,CASCRTSGTQEQYF
many,TRBJ2-5,-,TRBV12-3/TRBV12-4,TGTGCCAGCAGTCTTAGATACGCAGAGACCCAGTACTTC,CASSLRYAETQYF
-,TRBJ2-7,-,TRBV7-2,TGTGCCAGCAGCCAGAGCAAGGTCGAGCAGTACTTC,CASSQSKVEQYF
few,TRBJ2-7,-,TRBV4-1,TGCGCCAGCAGCCAAGCTAGCCAGTGGGTTTACGAGCAGTACTTC,CASSQASQWVYEQYF
few,TRBJ2-7,TRBD2,TRBV5-4,TGTGCCAGCAGCGCCGGGACTAGCGGGAGGGCCGTGCAGTACTTC,CASSAGTSGRAVQYF
many,TRBJ2-4,-,TRBV27,TGTGCCAGCAGTCCGACCGTTATGTTGGCCAAAAACATTCAGTACTTC,CASSPTVMLAKNIQYF
few,TRBJ2-1,TRBD1,TRBV20-1,TGCAGTGCTAGAGATTGGTCTCTTGGGACAGGGAATAATGAGCAGTTCTTC,CSARDWSLGTGNNEQFF